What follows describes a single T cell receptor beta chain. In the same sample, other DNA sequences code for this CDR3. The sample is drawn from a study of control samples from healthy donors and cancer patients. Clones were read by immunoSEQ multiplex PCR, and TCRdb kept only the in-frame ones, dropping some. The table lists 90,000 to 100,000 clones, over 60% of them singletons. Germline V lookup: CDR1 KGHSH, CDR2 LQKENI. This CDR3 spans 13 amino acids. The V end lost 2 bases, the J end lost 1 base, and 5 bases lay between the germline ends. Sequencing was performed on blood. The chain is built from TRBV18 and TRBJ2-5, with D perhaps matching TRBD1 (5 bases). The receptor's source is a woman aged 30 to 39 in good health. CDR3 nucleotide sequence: TGTGCCAGCTCACCAGGGGCCCAAGAGACCCAGTACTTC. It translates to CASSPGAQETQYF.